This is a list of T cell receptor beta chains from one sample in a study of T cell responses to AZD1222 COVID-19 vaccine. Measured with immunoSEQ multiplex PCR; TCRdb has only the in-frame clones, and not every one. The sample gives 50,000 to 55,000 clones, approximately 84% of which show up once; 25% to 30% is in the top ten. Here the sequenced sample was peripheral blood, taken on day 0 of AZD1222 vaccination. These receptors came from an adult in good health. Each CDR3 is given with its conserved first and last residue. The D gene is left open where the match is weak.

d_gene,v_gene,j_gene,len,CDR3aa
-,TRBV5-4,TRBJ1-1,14,CASSFGAGKAEAFF
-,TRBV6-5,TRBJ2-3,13,CASSPRATDTQYF
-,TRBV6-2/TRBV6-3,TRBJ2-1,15,CASSYRESSYNEQFF
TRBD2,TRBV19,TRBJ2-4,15,CASSNPTSGRNIQYF
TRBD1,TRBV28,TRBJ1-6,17,CASSLLRQGTYNSPLHF
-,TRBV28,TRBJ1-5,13,CASSRTEPQPQHF
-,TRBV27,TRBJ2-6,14,CASRIPGGANVLTF
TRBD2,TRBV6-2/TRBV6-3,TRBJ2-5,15,CASSYLLPGLGAQYF
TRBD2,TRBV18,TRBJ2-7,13,CASSPGLAYEQYF
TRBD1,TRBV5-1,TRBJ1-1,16,CASSQVAGGLGTEAFF
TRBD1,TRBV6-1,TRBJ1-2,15,CASSEIGRGLGGYTF
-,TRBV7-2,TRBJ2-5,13,CASSVAWVETQYF
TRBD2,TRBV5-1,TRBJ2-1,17,CASSLVAGPSSYNEQFF
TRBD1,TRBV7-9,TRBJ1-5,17,CASSLGYGTGARQPQHF
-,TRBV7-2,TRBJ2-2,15,CATEVRGTRAGELFF
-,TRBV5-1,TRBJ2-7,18,CASSLAGGLVHTTYEQYF
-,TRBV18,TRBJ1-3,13,CASADAKGNTIYF
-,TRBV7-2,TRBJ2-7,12,CASSSAGGEQYF
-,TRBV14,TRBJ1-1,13,CASSLTRDTEAFF
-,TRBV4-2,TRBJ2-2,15,CASSQDAASTGELFF
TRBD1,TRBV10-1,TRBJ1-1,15,CASRGDREQNTEAFF
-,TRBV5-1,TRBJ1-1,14,CASSPTGMNTEAFF
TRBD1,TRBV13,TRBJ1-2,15,CASSLVARGLYGYTF
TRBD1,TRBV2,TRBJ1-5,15,CASSGRTGDDQPQHF
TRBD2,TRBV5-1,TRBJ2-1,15,CASSLAASGRDEQFF
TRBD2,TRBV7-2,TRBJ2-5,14,CASSTGTSTQTQYF
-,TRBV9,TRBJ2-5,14,CASSVNRGQETQYF
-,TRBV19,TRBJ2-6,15,CASRGNRAGANVLTF
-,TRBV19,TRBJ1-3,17,CASNEIGRPNSGNTIYF
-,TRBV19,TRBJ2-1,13,CASSMRAYNEQFF
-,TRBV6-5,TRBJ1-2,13,CASSPRGVSGYTF
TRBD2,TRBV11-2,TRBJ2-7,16,CASSLVRTSGNYEQYF
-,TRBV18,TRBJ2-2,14,CASSPDGNTGELFF
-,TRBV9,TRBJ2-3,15,CASSVDNRFTDTQYF
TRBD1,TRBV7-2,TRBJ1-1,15,CASSFEGQGNTEAFF
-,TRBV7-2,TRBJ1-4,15,CASSLVATANEKLFF
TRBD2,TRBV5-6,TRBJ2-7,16,CASSSLAGLMSYEQYF
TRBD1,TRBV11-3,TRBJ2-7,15,CASSFTGQGAYEQYF
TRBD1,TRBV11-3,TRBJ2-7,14,CASSLGTDSYEQYF
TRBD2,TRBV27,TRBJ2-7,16,CASSSPAPAGVNEQYF
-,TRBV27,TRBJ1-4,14,CASSPRVRNEKLFF
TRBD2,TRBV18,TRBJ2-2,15,CASSWTSGNTGELFF
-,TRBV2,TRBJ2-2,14,CALRLVGPTGELFF